A selection of T cell receptor beta chains follows, all from one sample in a study of somatic mutations in cytotoxic T cells in rheumatoid arthritis. The method was immunoSEQ multiplex PCR; TCRdb's version includes in-frame clones alone and lacks a portion of them. The table records about 16,000 clones, roughly 79% of them present only once. Sequencing was performed on CD8+ T cells sorted from blood. The receptors stem from an adult with rheumatoid arthritis. The conserved cysteine and the conserved F or W are not part of the CDR3 here. Each record gives: J gene, V gene, CDR3 length, CDR3 protein.

j_call: TRBJ1-2; v_call: TRBV5-1; cdr3_length: 12; cdr3_aa: ASRSEGFSYGYT
j_call: TRBJ2-1; v_call: TRBV5-6; cdr3_length: 13; cdr3_aa: ASSLGAGAYNEQF
j_call: TRBJ2-1; v_call: TRBV29-1; cdr3_length: 9; cdr3_aa: GGDQDNEQF
j_call: TRBJ2-3; v_call: TRBV6-4; cdr3_length: 12; cdr3_aa: ASSDRDDTDTQY
j_call: TRBJ1-2; v_call: TRBV7-9; cdr3_length: 14; cdr3_aa: ASSFSGTAHNYGYT
j_call: TRBJ2-7; v_call: TRBV4-2; cdr3_length: 11; cdr3_aa: ASSQGQGIEQY
j_call: TRBJ1-1; v_call: TRBV9; cdr3_length: 12; cdr3_aa: ASSVAPGHQEAF
j_call: TRBJ1-5; v_call: TRBV5-1; cdr3_length: 16; cdr3_aa: ASSLADRGISSNQPQH
j_call: TRBJ2-5; v_call: TRBV6-5; cdr3_length: 13; cdr3_aa: ASSYVGGEGETQY
j_call: TRBJ2-7; v_call: TRBV7-2; cdr3_length: 13; cdr3_aa: ASSPGTSYPYEQY
j_call: TRBJ2-1; v_call: TRBV7-9; cdr3_length: 12; cdr3_aa: ASSSGPGGNEQF
j_call: TRBJ2-7; v_call: TRBV9; cdr3_length: 14; cdr3_aa: ASSVAGGGSPYEQY
j_call: TRBJ2-7; v_call: TRBV7-9; cdr3_length: 12; cdr3_aa: ASSRGLSSYEQY
j_call: TRBJ2-7; v_call: TRBV5-6; cdr3_length: 13; cdr3_aa: ASSFNRRRAYEQY
j_call: TRBJ1-5; v_call: TRBV19; cdr3_length: 12; cdr3_aa: ASSIRGFNQPQH
j_call: TRBJ1-1; v_call: TRBV5-1; cdr3_length: 12; cdr3_aa: ASSFGESSTEAF
j_call: TRBJ1-1; v_call: TRBV27; cdr3_length: 14; cdr3_aa: ASRRKGHGPNTEAF
j_call: TRBJ2-7; v_call: TRBV19; cdr3_length: 11; cdr3_aa: ASSIQVSYEQY
j_call: TRBJ2-3; v_call: TRBV9; cdr3_length: 14; cdr3_aa: ASSVEGGRHSDTQY
j_call: TRBJ1-1; v_call: TRBV7-3; cdr3_length: 11; cdr3_aa: ASSLIGGGEAF